These 23 T cell receptor beta chains originate from one sample sequenced in a study of T cells after yellow fever vaccination. Via MiXCR, TCRdb re-called the 5' RACE reads, giving one row per CDR3 protein. This table holds over 110,000 distinct CDR3 sequences, over 7% found once. Source: CD4+ T cells sorted from PBMCs, taken 5 days after the yellow fever booster vaccination. These receptors were obtained from a man in his thirties or forties who received the YFV17D yellow fever vaccine.

This clonotype has ten or more counts. V gene TRBV29-1 combines with J gene TRBJ2-3; 7 bases map to TRBD1. V was clipped by 8 bases and J by 2 bases; unmatched bases: 4. Per the germline V gene, CDR1 is SQVTM and CDR2 is ANQGSEA. This CDR3 has 12 residues. The CDR3 region has the DNA TGCAGCACTGGGACAGCCACAGATACGCAGTATTTT. Protein sequence: CSTGTATDTQYF.

This clonotype showed up many times. This chain connects TRBV7-2 to TRBJ2-7; TRBD2 agrees at 7 bases. The ends lost 3 bases at V and 3 bases at J; junction bases unmatched: 8. Germline CDR1 SGHTA, CDR2 FQGNSA. The CDR3 length is 15 residues. The CDR3 loop is CASSFASGKSYEQYF. The DNA of the CDR3 is TGTGCCAGCAGCTTTGCTAGCGGAAAAAGCTACGAGCAGTACTTC.

This clonotype was observed many times. This chain connects TRBV18 to TRBJ2-3; tentatively, D is TRBD1 (6 bases). This CDR3 region has 15 residues. V was trimmed by 8 bases and J by 0 bases, leaving 15 bases between them. Germline V gene data show CDR1 as KGHSH and CDR2 as LQKENI. The CDR3 DNA follows: TGTGCCAGCACTACTCTGACAGGTAGCACAGATACGCAGTATTTT. It codes for CASTTLTGSTDTQYF. The full variable domain, completed using reference TRBV18 and TRBJ2-3, is NAGVMQNPRHLVRRRGQEARLRCSPMKGHSHVYWYRQLPEEGLKFMVYLQKENIIDESGMPKERFSAEFPKEGPSILRIQQVVRGDSAAYFCASTTLTGSTDTQYFGPGTRLTVL.

This clonotype was counted at least ten times. The V and J genes are TRBV7-8 and TRBJ2-5; 9 bases fit TRBD2. Germline lookup yields CDR1 SGHVS and CDR2 FQNEAQ. The V gene end was trimmed by 4 bases and the J gene end by 6 bases; junction bases not matched to a gene: 6. The CDR3 contains 14 residues. The CDR3 here is CASSYLAGIQTQYF. DNA for the CDR3: TGTGCCAGCAGCTACCTAGCGGGGATACAGACCCAGTACTTC.

The chain links TRBV29-1 to TRBJ1-1; 9 bases align to TRBD1. The germline CDR1 and CDR2 sequences are SQVTM and ANQGSEA. The V segment lost 7 bases and the J segment 8 bases; nucleotides outside the gene matches: 5. This CDR3 region has 11 residues. CDR3 nucleotide sequence: TGCAGCGCGGACAGGGGAGCAGAAGCTTTCTTT. Encoded protein: CSADRGAEAFF.

This clonotype was detected many times. V and J are TRBV24-1 and TRBJ2-3; 7 bases fit TRBD2. The CDR3 has 15 amino acids. Germline-derived CDR1 and CDR2 are KGHDR and SFDVKD. The V and J ends lost 4 bases and 8 bases, in that order; junction bases with no gene match: 11. CDR3 coding DNA: TGTGCCACCAGTGAAGCAGGTGGCTCGGGGGGTACGCAGTATTTT. This codes for CATSEAGGSGGTQYF.

Worth noting for this clonotype: A read error is possible here, since a much larger clone lies one base away. CDR3 nucleotide sequence: TGTGACAGCAACCTTTTAGGATCCTATGGCTACACCTTC. It is translated as CDSNLLGSYGYTF. The rearrangement links TRBV12-3 or TRBV12-4 to TRBJ1-2, with unresolved D. This CDR3 contains 13 residues.

At least ten counts were recorded for this clonotype. The chain couples TRBV5-1 to TRBJ2-1; 8 bases are shared with TRBD2. The trim removed 3 bases at V and 9 bases at J, leaving 8 bases unmatched. Germline V CDR1 and CDR2: SGHRS, YFSETQ. The CDR3 sequence is 14 residues long. The CDR3 loop reads CASSSGTSRSEQFF. CDR3 in DNA: TGCGCCAGCAGCTCGGGGACTAGTAGGAGTGAGCAGTTCTTC.

This clonotype was seen at least ten times. The rearrangement joins TRBV7-8 to TRBJ2-1; D is perhaps TRBD2 (5 bases). Germline CDR1 is SGHVS and CDR2 is FQNEAQ. Trimming stripped 6 bases from V and 4 bases from J, with 16 bases between. The CDR3 runs to 15 residues. The CDR3 spells CASRSRDGGYNEQFF. CDR3 DNA sequence: TGTGCCAGCAGGTCCCGGGATGGAGGTTACAATGAGCAGTTCTTC.

In its sample, this clonotype was seen many times. This chain links TRBV27 with TRBJ1-6; D might be TRBD1 (5 bases). Germline V gives CDR1 MNHEY, CDR2 SMNVEV (reference sequence). V was pared by 5 bases and J by 7 bases, with 12 bases between. The CDR3 is 14 amino acids. The DNA of the CDR3 is TGTGCCAGCAGTGGGGCCGCCTTAAATTCACCCCTCCACTTT. Its protein product is CASSGAALNSPLHF.

This clonotype has just a few counts. The chain carries TRBV20-1 and TRBJ1-5; D is possibly TRBD1 (5 bases). This CDR3 contains 11 residues. Looked up from germline, CDR1 is DFQATT and CDR2 is SNEGSKA (reference sequence). V lost 4 bases to trimming and J lost 11 bases, with 12 bases between them. This chain's CDR3 is CSATDRIAQHF. DNA of the CDR3: TGCAGTGCTACAGACAGAATCGCCCAGCATTTT.

V usage is TRBV20-1 and J usage is TRBJ1-2, with a weak D call TRBD1 (5 bases). Trimming left V 3 bases short and J 8 bases short, with 19 bases between. The V gene's germline CDR1 is DFQATT and CDR2 SNEGSKA (reference sequence). CDR3 length: 14 residues. In DNA form, the CDR3 reads TGCAGTGCTAGCCCCCGGAGAGGGGTTGAGGGCTACACCTTC. It encodes CSASPRRGVEGYTF.

To note about this clonotype: A much bigger clone sits one base away, suggesting this may be a read error. The V call is TRBV5-1, the J call TRBJ2-1, with 10 positions matching TRBD2. Germline lookup yields CDR1 SGHRS and CDR2 YFSETQ. CDR3 length: 16 residues. The CDR3 bases are TGCGGCAGCAGAGCTAGCGGGAGTCGCACCTACAATGAGCAGTTCTTC. It yields the protein CGSRASGSRTYNEQFF.

The table lists this clonotype with many counts. The chain uses TRBV24-1 and TRBJ1-1, with TRBD1 matching over 7 bases. Germline-derived CDR1 and CDR2 are KGHDR and SFDVKD. This CDR3 is built from 13 residues. V gave up 4 bases and J gave up 8 bases; unmatched junction bases: 6. DNA of the CDR3: TGTGCCACCAGTGACCCTAGACAGGGCGAAGCTTTCTTT. Translating it yields CATSDPRQGEAFF.

The J gene is TRBJ2-2, the V gene TRBV7-6, with D possibly being TRBD1 (6 bases). Germline values: CDR1 SGHVS, CDR2 FNYEAQ. CDR3 length: 12 amino acids. CDR3 DNA: TGTGCGCGGCAAGGGGGAACCGGGGAGCTGTTTTTT. Residues: CARQGGTGELFF.

The J gene is TRBJ2-7, the V gene TRBV7-2; 12 nucleotides match TRBD2. The CDR3 runs 14 residues. Germline loops: CDR1 SGHTA, CDR2 FQGNSA. V lost 6 bases, J lost 7 bases, and 7 bases stayed unmatched. The CDR3 nucleotides are TGTGCCAGCAGTTTACTAGCGGGAGGTTATGAGCAGTACTTC. Protein sequence: CASSLLAGGYEQYF.

This clonotype was detected ten times or more. The chain links TRBV5-1 to TRBJ2-1; a possible D gene is TRBD2 (6 bases). The V gene's germline CDR1 is SGHRS and CDR2 YFSETQ. Trimming took 2 bases from V and 2 from J, leaving 11 bases between them. The length of the CDR3 is 15 residues. The CDR3 bases are TGCGCCAGCAGCTTAACGGGAGCGGCCTACAATGAGCAGTTCTTC. This sequence encodes CASSLTGAAYNEQFF.

This clonotype appeared many times. The rearrangement joins TRBV11-2 to TRBJ2-3; 10 bases are a match to TRBD2. The V gene end was trimmed by 2 bases and the J gene end by 2 bases; junction bases not matched to a gene: 10. CDR1 is SGHAT and CDR2 is FQNNGV in the germline V gene. The CDR3 totals 18 residues. As DNA, the CDR3 is TGTGCCAGCAGCTTACTGGCTAGCGGGGGTAGGACCACAGATACGCAGTATTTT. Translating it yields CASSLLASGGRTTDTQYF.

Many counts were recorded for this clonotype. The chain uses TRBV12-3 or TRBV12-4 and TRBJ2-1, with TRBD2 matching 8 bases. The CDR3 covers 15 residues. The trim removed 4 bases at V and 6 bases at J, leaving 8 bases unmatched. DNA of the CDR3: TGTGCCAGCAGTTCCCCGCGGCGGGAGGTCAATGAGCAGTTCTTC. This codes for CASSSPRREVNEQFF.

This clonotype appeared many times. The chain couples TRBV5-1 to TRBJ2-1; 10 nucleotides agree with TRBD2. CDR1 is SGHRS and CDR2 is YFSETQ in the germline V gene. This CDR3 has 16 residues. V was clipped by 5 bases and J by 6 bases; unmatched bases: 11. As DNA, the CDR3 is TGCGCCAGCAGGGGAGGAGCGGGAGGGCCAAGCAATGAGCAGTTCTTC. Translated: CASRGGAGGPSNEQFF.

As for this clonotype: This sequence may be a read error, since a much larger clone differs from it by one base. This chain links TRBV5-1 with TRBJ2-1; 8 bases align to TRBD2. Germline CDR1 and CDR2: SGHRS and YFSETQ. This CDR3 contains 15 residues. The trim removed 3 bases at V and 9 bases at J, leaving 11 bases unmatched. CDR3 residues: CASSSFGTSESEQFF. CDR3 DNA sequence: TGCGCCAGCAGCTCCTTCGGGACTAGTGAGAGTGAGCAGTTCTTC. The variable domain in full, completed from reference TRBV5-1 and TRBJ2-1, reads KAGVTQTPRYLIKTRGQQVTLSCSPISGHRSVSWYQQTPGQGLQFLFEYFSETQRNKGNFPGRFSGRQFSNSRSEMNVSTLELGDSALYLCASSSFGTSESEQFFGPGTRLTVL.

This clonotype was observed many times. CDR3 DNA sequence: TGTGCCAGCAGCCCCGGCGGGAGGGGGCCCACAGATACGCAGTATTTT. This encodes CASSPGGRGPTDTQYF. This chain uses TRBV28 with TRBJ2-3; 9 bases match TRBD2. With 6 bases clipped from V and 2 bases from J, the junction kept 9 bases outside the gene matches. The length of the CDR3 is 16 residues. Germline assignment: CDR1 MDHEN and CDR2 SYDVKM. The full variable domain, its missing parts supplied by reference TRBV28 and TRBJ2-3, is DVKVTQSSRYLVKRTGEKVFLECVQDMDHENMFWYRQDPGLGLRLIYFSYDVKMKEKGDIPEGYSVSREKKERFSLILESASTNQTSMYLCASSPGGRGPTDTQYFGPGTRLTVL.

In this sample, this clonotype turned up many times. The chain has TRBV20-1 and TRBJ2-5; D unresolved. CDR3 length: 14 residues. V lost 0 bases and J 0 bases, leaving 8 bases between the germline ends. Germline CDR1 is DFQATT and CDR2 is SNEGSKA (reference sequence). For the CDR3, the DNA is TGCAGTGCTAGAGATGGGCGTCACCAAGAGACCCAGTACTTC. This gives the protein CSARDGRHQETQYF.